The rows below give T cell receptor beta chains drawn from one sample of a study of T-cell reconstitution after alpha-beta-depleted transplantation in children. TCRdb re-called the PCR reads through MiXCR, storing one row per CDR3 protein. The sample holds approximately 510,000 distinct CDR3 sequences, approximately 20% seen once. Sample: PBMCs from the stem cell graft donor, taken from the stem cell graft. Receptors were obtained from a human donor who donated a stem cell graft to a child with acute lymphoblastic leukemia. Both conserved end residues are part of each CDR3. A D gene is named only where the DNA matches it firmly. The size of a clone is reported for some rows only, either as once, few or many, or as a class for expanded clones.

TRBV6-1	14	NA	NA	TRBJ2-1	CASSGLVMDNEQFF	TGTGCCAGCAGTGGCCTCGTGATGGACAATGAGCAGTTCTTC
TRBV6-1	18	NA	few	TRBJ2-5	CASTLTITLSGPGETQYF	TGTGCCAGCACTCTAACAATTACTTTGTCGGGCCCGGGGGAGACCCAGTACTTC
TRBV6-1	12	TRBD1	few	TRBJ2-7	CATAWTGSEQYF	TGTGCCACCGCGTGGACAGGGTCCGAGCAGTACTTC
TRBV6-1	15	TRBD1	few	TRBJ2-7	CASSSSQGARYEQYF	TGTGCCAGCAGCTCAAGCCAGGGGGCACGGTACGAGCAGTACTTC
TRBV3-1	13	NA	NA	TRBJ2-7	CASSQLGGNEQYF	TGTGCCAGCAGCCAACTTGGCGGGAACGAGCAGTACTTC
TRBV11-2	14	NA	NA	TRBJ1-2	CASSWSGTSTGYTF	TGTGCCAGCAGCTGGAGCGGGACAAGCACAGGCTACACCTTC
TRBV11-2	15	TRBD1	few	TRBJ2-1	CASSLIRGKYNEQFF	TGTGCCAGCAGCTTAATCAGGGGGAAGTACAATGAGCAGTTCTTC
TRBV19	16	TRBD1	few	TRBJ2-1	CASSIFGTEFYNEQFF	TGTGCCAGTAGTATTTTTGGGACAGAGTTCTACAATGAGCAGTTCTTC
TRBV27	12	TRBD2	NA	TRBJ2-3	CASVGTSTTQYF	TGTGCCAGCGTTGGGACTAGCACTACGCAGTATTTT
TRBV5-1	13	NA	few	TRBJ1-1	CASRTVMNTEAFF	TGCGCCAGCCGGACAGTCATGAACACTGAAGCTTTCTTT
TRBV20-1	13	NA	once	TRBJ2-7	CSARSQVGYEQYF	TGCAGTGCTAGATCTCAGGTGGGATACGAGCAGTACTTC
TRBV4-1	16	TRBD2	NA	TRBJ2-1	CASSQASGSIYNEQFF	TGCGCCAGCAGCCAAGCTAGCGGCTCTATCTACAATGAGCAGTTCTTC
TRBV12-3/TRBV12-4	14	NA	NA	TRBJ2-1	CASSHRETNNEQFF	TGTGCCAGCAGTCACAGGGAAACTAACAATGAGCAGTTCTTC
TRBV4-1	13	NA	few	TRBJ2-1	CASSPIRQFEQFF	TGCGCCAGCAGCCCGATCCGACAGTTTGAGCAGTTCTTC
TRBV12-3/TRBV12-4	14	NA	NA	TRBJ2-7	CAISSRTPPYEQYF	TGTGCCATCTCTTCCAGGACGCCCCCCTACGAGCAGTACTTC
TRBV7-9	16	NA	NA	TRBJ2-2	CASSPTRAGGTGELFF	TGTGCCAGCAGCCCGACGCGCGCAGGTGGGACCGGGGAGCTGTTTTTT
TRBV7-9	13	NA	NA	TRBJ1-2	CASSLSNGAGYTF	TGTGCCAGCAGCTTATCGAACGGAGCTGGCTACACCTTC
TRBV9	13	NA	many	TRBJ1-1	CASSVGPGTEAFF	TGTGCCAGCAGCGTAGGGCCGGGTACTGAAGCTTTCTTT
TRBV13	15	NA	few	TRBJ2-7	CASSPLVGSDYEQYF	TGTGCCAGCAGCCCCCTCGTTGGCTCGGACTACGAGCAGTACTTC
TRBV10-3	16	TRBD2	NA	TRBJ2-1	CAISGVTSGGYNEQFF	TGTGCCATCAGTGGGGTGACTAGCGGGGGATACAATGAGCAGTTCTTC
TRBV25-1	14	NA	NA	TRBJ1-1	CASSGWTENTEAFF	TGTGCCAGCAGTGGGTGGACAGAGAACACTGAAGCTTTCTTT
TRBV4-2	14	NA	few	TRBJ1-3	CASSQASSGNTIYF	TGTGCCAGCAGCCAAGCGAGTTCCGGAAACACCATATATTTT
TRBV7-8	18	NA	few	TRBJ2-3	CASRPNWIRERVTDTQYF	TGTGCCAGCAGACCAAACTGGATACGGGAACGGGTCACAGATACGCAGTATTTT
TRBV12-3/TRBV12-4	14	TRBD1	NA	TRBJ1-4	CASRYRGTNEKLFF	TGTGCCAGCAGATACAGGGGCACTAATGAAAAACTGTTTTTT
TRBV4-2	18	NA	few	TRBJ2-1	CASSQATRLGSSYNEQFF	TGTGCCAGCAGCCAAGCAACGCGTTTGGGTTCCTCCTACAATGAGCAGTTCTTC
TRBV7-3	15	NA	few	TRBJ2-1	CASSFFGGSYNEQFF	TGTGCCAGCAGCTTTTTTGGGGGTAGTTACAATGAGCAGTTCTTC
TRBV20-1	13	NA	few	TRBJ1-1	CSARSQGRTEAFF	TGCAGTGCTAGAAGCCAGGGGAGGACTGAAGCTTTCTTT
TRBV4-1	14	NA	few	TRBJ2-7	CASSQAGRKYEQYF	TGCGCCAGCAGCCAAGCGGGTCGAAAATACGAGCAGTACTTC
TRBV27	15	NA	few	TRBJ2-1	CASSLPSLPYNEQFF	TGTGCCAGCAGTTTGCCGTCATTACCATACAATGAGCAGTTCTTC
TRBV7-9	11	NA	few	TRBJ1-2	CASSSSGGYTF	TGTGCCAGCAGCTCCTCAGGGGGCTACACCTTC
TRBV5-1	15	TRBD1	NA	TRBJ2-7	CASSSAGTGVYEQYF	TGCGCCAGCAGCTCTGCTGGAACAGGGGTCTACGAGCAGTACTTC
TRBV7-3	12	NA	few	TRBJ2-2	CASSEYTGELFF	TGTGCCAGCAGCGAGTACACCGGGGAGCTGTTTTTT
TRBV27	15	TRBD2	NA	TRBJ2-4	CASSPRLAGRIIQYF	TGTGCCAGCAGTCCGCGCCTAGCGGGAAGGATCATTCAGTACTTC
TRBV5-6	14	NA	NA	TRBJ1-4	CASSFENLNEKLFF	TGTGCCAGCAGCTTCGAAAACCTTAATGAAAAACTGTTTTTT
TRBV20-1	15	NA	many	TRBJ2-3	CSASLLALAADTQYF	TGCAGTGCTAGCCTCCTTGCACTAGCCGCGGATACGCAGTATTTT
TRBV4-1	18	TRBD1	NA	TRBJ2-1	CASSRPGGTGGFYNEQFF	TGCGCCAGCAGCCGGCCAGGCGGAACAGGGGGCTTCTACAATGAGCAGTTCTTC
TRBV7-2	19	TRBD2	NA	TRBJ2-1	CASSLASSGRPSSYNEQFF	TGTGCCAGCAGCTTAGCGTCTAGCGGGAGGCCTAGCTCCTACAATGAGCAGTTCTTC
TRBV7-9	14	NA	NA	TRBJ2-7	CASSLDHFLGEQYF	TGTGCCAGCAGCTTAGATCACTTCTTGGGGGAGCAGTACTTC
TRBV4-1	17	NA	few	TRBJ2-3	CASSHPIQGPSTDTQYF	TGCGCCAGCAGCCACCCAATACAGGGACCTAGCACAGATACGCAGTATTTT
TRBV5-1	13	NA	many	TRBJ2-3	CASSIQATDTQYF	TGCGCCAGCAGCATCCAGGCCACAGATACGCAGTATTTT
TRBV29-1	15	NA	NA	TRBJ2-4	CSVDRPDLAKNIQYF	TGCAGCGTTGACAGACCGGACCTAGCCAAAAACATTCAGTACTTC
TRBV30	13	NA	NA	TRBJ1-1	CAWSQTGSTEAFF	TGTGCCTGGAGTCAAACAGGGAGTACTGAAGCTTTCTTT
TRBV7-8	16	NA	NA	TRBJ2-6	CASSLTSGSGANVLTF	TGTGCCAGCAGCTTAACGTCAGGGTCAGGGGCCAACGTCCTGACTTTC
TRBV11-2	15	TRBD1	NA	TRBJ1-1	CASSLVARGWTEAFF	TGTGCCAGCAGCTTAGTCGCCAGGGGGTGGACTGAAGCTTTCTTT
TRBV3-1	12	NA	NA	TRBJ2-1	CASSHPTHEQFF	TGTGCCAGCAGCCACCCGACACATGAGCAGTTCTTC